This T cell receptor beta chain came from a study of blood T cells in healthy people across ages. Study-wide points: Shifts in expanded clonotypes may have been confounded by donor CMV status, which was unknown. Older age went with lower TCR beta diversity per million T cells, in a roughly linear way. Long-lived and aged donors differed, with more naive CD4+ cells and higher diversity in the long-lived.

Donors each provided roughly 10 milliliters of peripheral blood. PCR was performed a second time for 7 to 11 cycles using a sample-barcoded 5' primer and a J-beta primer mix. In TCRdb, the 5' RACE reads were re-called with MiXCR into one record per CDR3 protein. The sample has about 1.8 million distinct CDR3 sequences, around half seen once. A note on this clonotype: Its target is unknown.

The specimen sequenced was blood. This clonotype was obtained from a woman aged 40 to 50 in good health.

The CDR3 DNA reads TGCAGTGCTAGAGTTTCAGTCAATAGCAATCAGCCCCAGCATTTT. It is translated as CSARVSVNSNQPQHF. The chain recombines TRBV20-1 with TRBJ1-5; D is uncertain. The CDR3 totals 15 residues. Per germline, CDR1 DFQATT and CDR2 SNEGSKA (reference sequence). Deletions cut 1 base from V and 0 bases from J, with 10 bases between.